This passage covers 7 T cell receptor beta chains from one sample sequenced in a study of OX40 agonist ivuxolimab in advanced cancers. TCRdb keeps only in-frame clones here, not all; method: immunoSEQ multiplex PCR. This table holds over 95,000 clones, around 95% found once. This sample comprised CD4+ or CD8+ T cells sorted from blood, obtained in a trial of the OX40 agonist ivuxolimab. These receptors originate from an adult with an advanced solid tumor such as melanoma, head and neck, liver or kidney cancer.

The chain employs TRBV6-1 and TRBJ2-3; D is unclear. The V end lost 0 bases, the J end lost 5 bases, and 6 bases lay between the germline ends. CDR1 and CDR2 (germline): MNHNS, SASEGT. The CDR3 is 13 amino acids. CDR3 sequence reads: CASSEAPGDTQYF. CDR3 nucleotide sequence: TGTGCCAGCAGTGAAGCCCCGGGAGATACGCAGTATTTT.

J is TRBJ2-7 and V is TRBV4-3; no clear D. The CDR3 is 15 residues long. Trimming removed 3 bases at V and 2 bases at J, with 14 bases between. CDR1 and CDR2 (germline): LGHNA, YSLEER. CDR3 residues: CASSQSTNTAYEQYF. The CDR3, as DNA: TGCGCCAGCAGCCAGAGTACTAATACAGCCTACGAGCAGTACTTC.

This chain joins TRBV4-1 and TRBJ2-2; D is unclear. The V gene lost 4 bases and the J gene lost 6 bases, with 15 bases spanning the gap. Germline lookup yields CDR1 MGHRA and CDR2 YSYEKL. The CDR3 loop spans 15 amino acids. CDR3 DNA sequence: TGCGCCAGCAGCCGGGAACAAATGTCCCCCGGGGAGCTGTTTTTT. It codes for CASSREQMSPGELFF.

The chain links TRBV7-6 to TRBJ1-1, with 7 positions matching TRBD1. CDR3 length equals 13 residues. V was clipped by 5 bases and J by 4 bases; unmatched bases: 4. CDR1 SGHVS and CDR2 FNYEAQ come from the germline V gene. CDR3 residues: CASSLGTATEAFF. CDR3 in DNA: TGTGCCAGCAGCCTAGGGACAGCCACTGAAGCTTTCTTT.

With respect to this clone: In the same sample, other DNA sequences code for this CDR3. The chain recombines TRBV19 with TRBJ2-7; D ambiguous. The V gene lost 0 bases and the J gene lost 0 bases, with 0 bases spanning the gap. The CDR3 has 12 amino acids. Germline V CDR1 and CDR2: LNHDA, SQIVND (reference sequence). CDR3 bases: TGTGCCAGTAGTATAGACTCCTACGAGCAGTACTTC. It specifies CASSIDSYEQYF.

The chain recombines TRBV11-2 with TRBJ1-2; no clear D gene. This CDR3 has 16 amino acids. V was trimmed by 3 bases and J by 2 bases, leaving 16 bases between them. Germline CDR1 is SGHAT and CDR2 is FQNNGV. This CDR3 reads CASSLNDVTANYGYTF. The CDR3 DNA sequence: TGTGCCAGCAGCTTGAACGACGTCACAGCCAACTATGGCTACACCTTC. The full variable domain, rest sourced from reference TRBV11-2 and TRBJ1-2, is EAGVAQSPRYKIIEKRQSVAFWCNPISGHATLYWYQQILGQGPKLLIQFQNNGVVDDSQLPKDRFSAERLKGVDSTLKIQPAKLEDSAVYLCASSLNDVTANYGYTFGSGTRLTVV.

The rearrangement uses TRBV7-3 and TRBJ1-1; no reliable D call. Germline CDR1 is SGHTA and CDR2 is FQGTGA. Deletions cut 1 base from V and 1 base from J, with 4 bases between. This CDR3 has 13 amino acids. CDR3 DNA: TGTGCCAGCAGCTTAATAGGGAACACTGAAGCTTTCTTT. Protein product: CASSLIGNTEAFF.